This T cell receptor beta chain was retrieved from a study of blood T cell repertoires in COVID-19. The CDR3 is 15 amino acids. V lost 4 bases to trimming and J lost 0 bases; unmatched junction nucleotides: 2. Looked up from germline, CDR1 is LGHNA and CDR2 is YNFKEQ. The assay was immunoSEQ multiplex PCR, and TCRdb's table has in-frame clones only and misses some. The sample has some 200,000 clones, about nine tenths seen once. This clone appeared a few times. What was sequenced was peripheral blood. This chain connects TRBV4-2 to TRBJ1-5; TRBD1 matches at 8 bases. This TCR derives from a man between 65 and 85 years old with acute or convalescent COVID-19. The CDR3 loop reads CASSLGQDSNQPQHF. As DNA, the CDR3 is TGTGCCAGCAGCCTGGGACAGGATAGCAATCAGCCCCAGCATTTT.